These 3 T cell receptor beta chains were all obtained from the same sample, sequenced in a study of blood T cell repertoires in COVID-19. TCRdb keeps only in-frame clones here, not all; method: immunoSEQ multiplex PCR. In the table there are roughly 68,000 clones, over 80% of which are singletons. The sample was peripheral blood. The receptors shown here come from a woman older than 75 with acute or convalescent COVID-19.

The chain has TRBV2 and TRBJ1-2; 12 nucleotides match TRBD1. With 10 bases clipped from V and 6 bases from J, the junction kept 12 bases outside the gene matches. From germline, CDR1 is SNHLY and CDR2 FYNNEI. This CDR3 spans 15 amino acids. The CDR3 loop is CATPGTGGEEDGYTF. CDR3 coding DNA: TGTGCCACCCCCGGGACAGGGGGCGAAGAAGATGGCTACACCTTC.

In the case of this clone: The identical CDR3 is also encoded by other nucleotide sequences in the sample. V is TRBV9 and J is TRBJ2-3, with TRBD2 matching over 11 bases. The V gene's germline CDR1 is SGDLS and CDR2 YYNGEE. The ends lost 0 bases at V and 3 bases at J; junction bases unmatched: 3. The CDR3 is made up of 16 amino acids. The CDR3 protein is CASSVVASGRTDTQYF. CDR3 nucleotide sequence: TGTGCCAGCAGCGTAGTGGCTAGCGGGAGGACAGATACGCAGTATTTT.

V is TRBV2 and J is TRBJ1-5; TRBD1 might be the D (5 bases). This CDR3 has 15 residues. The V end lost 8 bases, the J end lost 2 bases, and 16 bases lay between the germline ends. Germline V CDR1 and CDR2: SNHLY, FYNNEI. The CDR3, as DNA: TGTGCCAGCTGCCTGGGGGGAAGTCGCAATCAGCCCCAGCATTTT. It codes for CASCLGGSRNQPQHF.